A selection of T cell receptor beta chains follows, all from one sample in a study of PD-1 blockade in classical Hodgkin lymphoma. The table came from immunoSEQ multiplex PCR; TCRdb's copy has only in-frame clones and leaves some out. Here the sample spans 27,000 or so clones, 85% being singletons. Here the sequenced sample was CD4+ T cells from blood, taken before the fourth cycle of nivolumab. These receptors all stem from a human donor with classical Hodgkin lymphoma. Each CDR3 is given with its conserved first and last residue. A D gene is named only where the DNA matches it firmly. A row's size may be missing; if present it is once, few, many or a size class.

J,D,size,V,CDR3,DNA
TRBJ2-5,-,-,TRBV7-8,CASSPQGVSETQYF,TGTGCCAGCAGCCCCCAGGGAGTGAGTGAGACCCAGTACTTC
TRBJ1-6,TRBD1,-,TRBV28,CASSPLDREVHPLHF,TGTGCCAGCAGTCCCTTGGACAGGGAGGTTCATCCCCTCCACTTT
TRBJ1-4,-,-,TRBV6-5,CASSSGLNEKLFF,TGTGCCAGCAGTTCCGGGCTGAATGAAAAACTGTTTTTT
TRBJ1-2,TRBD1,-,TRBV5-4,CASSGGQGSSGVGYTF,TGTGCCAGCAGCGGGGGACAGGGTTCGTCAGGGGTTGGCTACACCTTC
TRBJ1-1,-,-,TRBV25-1,CASSEYGRGVNTEAFF,TGTGCCAGCAGTGAATATGGTAGGGGGGTGAACACTGAAGCTTTCTTT
TRBJ2-7,-,-,TRBV28,CASSFPTVSYEQYF,TGTGCCAGCAGTTTTCCGACAGTCTCCTACGAGCAGTACTTC
TRBJ1-2,-,-,TRBV7-9,CASNSGAGAGYGYTF,TGTGCCAGTAATTCGGGGGCGGGAGCTGGGTATGGCTACACCTTC
TRBJ2-7,-,-,TRBV7-6,CASSLGVTGDEQYF,TGTGCCAGCAGCTTAGGTGTGACAGGTGACGAGCAGTACTTC
TRBJ2-5,-,few,TRBV7-9,CASSQEGAQYF,TGTGCCAGCAGCCAAGAAGGGGCCCAGTACTTC
TRBJ1-2,-,few,TRBV27,CASSRNIFGGGDYGYTF,TGTGCCAGCAGTCGAAATATCTTTGGTGGGGGGGACTATGGCTACACCTTC
TRBJ2-3,TRBD2,-,TRBV15,CATNDMGLAGGDTQYF,TGTGCCACCAACGATATGGGACTAGCGGGAGGGGATACGCAGTATTTT
TRBJ1-2,TRBD1,few,TRBV19,CASRRTGEKSGGYTF,TGTGCCAGTAGACGGACAGGGGAGAAGTCAGGCGGCTACACCTTC
TRBJ1-1,-,few,TRBV5-1,CASSLVVNTEAFF,TGCGCCAGCAGCTTGGTCGTAAACACTGAAGCTTTCTTT
TRBJ1-2,-,-,TRBV6-5,CASSYGVGYGYTF,TGTGCCAGCAGTTACGGGGTCGGCTATGGCTACACCTTC
TRBJ1-3,-,-,TRBV5-5,CASSPGPSFSGNTIYF,TGTGCCAGCAGCCCAGGACCTTCATTCTCTGGAAACACCATATATTTT
TRBJ1-2,-,-,TRBV2,CASAQTSYGYTF,TGTGCCAGCGCACAGACTAGCTATGGCTACACCTTC
TRBJ1-2,-,-,TRBV6-1,CASSPWGASLGYTF,TGTGCCAGCAGTCCATGGGGGGCTAGCTTGGGCTACACCTTC
TRBJ2-7,TRBD1,-,TRBV18,CASSPPFLGQGYHEQYF,TGTGCCAGCTCACCACCTTTTCTAGGACAGGGATACCACGAGCAGTACTTC
TRBJ2-7,TRBD1,-,TRBV28,CASGQGPVWQYF,TGTGCCAGTGGACAGGGACCCGTCTGGCAGTACTTC
TRBJ1-5,TRBD1,-,TRBV4-2,CASSQHRGGSTNQPQHF,TGTGCCAGCAGCCAACACAGGGGTGGATCTACCAATCAGCCCCAGCATTTT
TRBJ2-5,-,-,TRBV30,CAWSVGETQYF,TGTGCCTGGAGTGTAGGTGAGACCCAGTACTTC
TRBJ1-1,TRBD1,-,TRBV2,CASRVNRGNTEAFF,TGTGCCAGCAGGGTAAACAGGGGGAACACTGAAGCTTTCTTT
TRBJ2-7,-,-,TRBV6-5,CASSYGEEYEQYF,TGTGCCAGCAGTTATGGGGAAGAATACGAGCAGTACTTC
TRBJ2-7,-,-,TRBV28,CASSFVGTYEQYF,TGTGCCAGCAGTTTCGTAGGGACTTACGAGCAGTACTTC
TRBJ1-4,TRBD1,-,TRBV7-8,CASSPYARGRGRQTNEKLFF,TGTGCCAGCAGCCCGTACGCCAGGGGGCGCGGGAGGCAAACTAATGAAAAACTGTTTTTT
TRBJ2-3,TRBD2,-,TRBV18,CASSPLRGRSSTDTQYF,TGTGCCAGCTCACCATTACGCGGGAGATCTAGCACAGATACGCAGTATTTT
TRBJ2-4,TRBD2,-,TRBV7-8,CASSPTRTSGQYF,TGTGCCAGCAGCCCTACCCGGACTAGCGGCCAGTACTTC
TRBJ1-1,-,-,TRBV7-9,CASRDPGLNTEAFF,TGTGCCAGCAGAGACCCGGGGTTGAACACTGAAGCTTTCTTT
TRBJ1-2,-,-,TRBV6-5,CASSPGGLRNGYTF,TGTGCCAGCAGCCCCGGGGGGTTACGGAATGGCTACACCTTC
TRBJ1-1,-,-,TRBV28,CASSLGLRDSAFF,TGTGCCAGCAGTTTAGGGTTAAGGGACTCGGCTTTCTTT
TRBJ2-1,-,-,TRBV4-2,CASSQDLTRTVYNEQFF,TGTGCCAGCAGCCAAGACCTTACACGGACAGTATACAATGAGCAGTTCTTC
TRBJ2-2,TRBD2,-,TRBV2,CASRPGLAGTGELFF,TGTGCCAGCAGACCGGGACTAGCAGGCACCGGGGAGCTGTTTTTT
TRBJ2-3,-,-,TRBV5-6,CASSFGQNFLTDTQYF,TGTGCCAGCAGCTTCGGACAGAACTTTCTCACAGATACGCAGTATTTT
TRBJ2-1,-,-,TRBV27,CASRSGPTKREFF,TGTGCCAGCAGATCCGGGCCTACCAAACGGGAGTTCTTC
TRBJ2-1,TRBD2,-,TRBV30,CAWTGTSVYNEQFF,TGTGCCTGGACGGGGACTAGCGTTTACAATGAGCAGTTCTTC
TRBJ2-7,-,-,TRBV2,CASSDGRGSDEQYF,TGTGCCAGCAGTGATGGCAGGGGTTCTGACGAGCAGTACTTC
TRBJ1-3,TRBD1,-,TRBV18,CASLLTGSGNTIYF,TGTGCCAGCTTATTGACAGGGTCCGGAAACACCATATATTTT
TRBJ2-3,-,-,TRBV5-5,CASSFFLADTDTQYF,TGTGCCAGCAGCTTTTTCTTAGCGGACACAGATACGCAGTATTTT
TRBJ1-2,-,-,TRBV7-2,CASSLDEGRGVRGYTF,TGTGCCAGCAGCTTAGACGAGGGAAGGGGGGTGCGGGGCTACACCTTC
TRBJ2-7,-,-,TRBV30,CAWSYALNEQYF,TGTGCCTGGAGTTACGCCCTAAACGAGCAGTACTTC
TRBJ1-1,-,-,TRBV2,CASRESFREGTEAFF,TGTGCCAGCAGGGAATCCTTTCGGGAGGGCACTGAAGCTTTCTTT
TRBJ2-2,TRBD2,-,TRBV27,CASSLYTSGNTGELFF,TGTGCCAGCAGTTTATATACTAGCGGGAACACCGGGGAGCTGTTTTTT
TRBJ2-5,-,-,TRBV28,CASSSDSFGETQYF,TGTGCCAGCAGCTCCGACAGCTTTGGGGAGACCCAGTACTTC
TRBJ2-1,-,-,TRBV10-3,CAISPDGHEQFF,TGTGCCATCAGCCCGGACGGACATGAGCAGTTCTTC
TRBJ1-1,-,once,TRBV9,CASNRAPTGNTEAFF,TGTGCCAGCAACAGAGCCCCTACAGGGAACACTGAAGCTTTCTTT
TRBJ1-1,TRBD1,few,TRBV10-1,CASSQTDRGPNTEAFF,TGCGCCAGCAGTCAGACAGACAGGGGTCCGAACACTGAAGCTTTCTTT
TRBJ2-7,-,-,TRBV14,CASSQGTLRGEQYF,TGTGCCAGCAGCCAGGGGACCCTCCGGGGGGAGCAGTACTTC
TRBJ1-1,TRBD1,-,TRBV28,CASSTRRQGIMNTEAFF,TGTGCCAGCAGTACCCGCCGACAGGGGATCATGAACACTGAAGCTTTCTTT
TRBJ2-5,TRBD2,-,TRBV29-1,CSVTPPLASGRGETQYF,TGCAGCGTTACACCGCCCCTGGCGAGCGGGAGAGGAGAGACCCAGTACTTC
TRBJ1-1,-,-,TRBV5-4,CASSLALNTEAFF,TGTGCCAGCAGCTTGGCCTTGAACACTGAAGCTTTCTTT
TRBJ1-1,TRBD1,-,TRBV4-2,CASSQGRGRNTEAFF,TGTGCCAGCAGCCAGGGGAGGGGGCGCAACACTGAAGCTTTCTTT
TRBJ1-1,-,-,TRBV5-1,CASSLVYQGGTEAFF,TGCGCCAGCAGCTTGGTGTACCAGGGTGGCACTGAAGCTTTCTTT
TRBJ2-2,-,-,TRBV6-1,CAIRGTIDTGELFF,TGTGCCATCAGAGGGACGATCGACACCGGGGAGCTGTTTTTT
TRBJ2-3,-,-,TRBV5-1,CASSLDVVLMADTQYF,TGCGCCAGCAGCTTGGATGTGGTCCTTATGGCAGATACGCAGTATTTT
TRBJ2-1,-,-,TRBV16,CASSQFVQGQREQFF,TGTGCCAGCAGCCAATTCGTTCAGGGGCAACGTGAGCAGTTCTTC
TRBJ2-5,TRBD2,-,TRBV18,CASSRELAGGSYQETQYF,TGTGCCAGCTCACGGGAACTAGCGGGAGGATCGTACCAAGAGACCCAGTACTTC
TRBJ2-1,TRBD2,-,TRBV7-6,CASSLREFGNEQFF,TGTGCCAGCAGCCTGCGGGAGTTCGGAAATGAGCAGTTCTTC
TRBJ2-5,-,-,TRBV4-1,CASSQGVQETQYF,TGCGCCAGCAGCCAAGGGGTTCAAGAGACCCAGTACTTC
TRBJ2-6,TRBD1,-,TRBV14,CASSQVFGTGFSGANVLTF,TGTGCCAGCAGCCAAGTCTTCGGGACAGGGTTCTCTGGGGCCAACGTCCTGACTTTC